This T cell receptor beta chain originates from a study of blood T cells in healthy people across ages. A sample-barcoded 5' primer and a J-beta primer mix were used in a second PCR of roughly 7 to 11 cycles. TCRdb independently ran MiXCR on the 5' RACE reads; one entry per CDR3 protein. The top ten hold roughly 3.7% of the sample, which has about 620,000 distinct CDR3 sequences, 20% to 25% seen once. There are 13 residues in the CDR3. Looked up from germline, CDR1 is LNHDA and CDR2 is SQIVND (reference sequence). V was cut by 1 base and J by 7 bases, with 10 bases left in between. What was sequenced was blood. The chain recombines TRBV19 with TRBJ1-1, with D unclear. This sequence was found in a man between 70 and 80 years old in good health. The CDR3 here is CASSIGGLLEAFF. In DNA, the CDR3 is TGTGCCAGTAGTATAGGGGGATTACTTGAAGCTTTCTTT.